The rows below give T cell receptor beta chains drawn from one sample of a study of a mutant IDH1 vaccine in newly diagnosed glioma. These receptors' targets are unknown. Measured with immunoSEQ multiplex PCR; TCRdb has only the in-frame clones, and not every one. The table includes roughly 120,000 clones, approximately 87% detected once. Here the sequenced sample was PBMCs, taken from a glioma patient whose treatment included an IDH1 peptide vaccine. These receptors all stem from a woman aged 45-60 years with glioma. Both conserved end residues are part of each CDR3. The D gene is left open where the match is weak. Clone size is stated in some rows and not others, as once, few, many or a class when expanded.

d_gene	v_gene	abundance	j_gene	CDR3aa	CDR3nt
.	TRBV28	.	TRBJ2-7	CASSLSGAEQYF	TGTGCCAGCAGTTTATCGGGAGCCGAGCAGTACTTC
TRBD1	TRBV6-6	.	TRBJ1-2	CASRATGEEGYTF	TGTGCCAGCAGAGCGACAGGGGAGGAGGGCTACACCTTC
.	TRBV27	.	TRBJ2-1	CASSSQYSSYNEQFF	TGTGCCAGCAGTTCTCAGTACAGCTCCTACAATGAGCAGTTCTTC
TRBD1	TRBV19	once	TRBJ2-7	CASSIRGQGGYEQYF	TGTGCCAGTAGTATAAGGGGACAGGGTGGCTACGAGCAGTACTTC
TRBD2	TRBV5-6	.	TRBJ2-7	CASSSPGLAGTATYEQYF	TGTGCCAGCAGCTCTCCGGGACTAGCGGGCACGGCCACCTACGAGCAGTACTTC
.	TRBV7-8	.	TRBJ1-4	CASSLAGGTELFF	TGTGCCAGCAGCTTAGCGGGGGGCACGGAACTGTTTTTT
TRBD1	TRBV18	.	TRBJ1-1	CASSFQSLAGTGSITEAFF	TGTGCCAGCTCATTTCAATCGTTGGCCGGGACAGGGTCTATCACTGAAGCTTTCTTT
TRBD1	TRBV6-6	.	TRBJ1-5	CASTRQGPNQPQHF	TGTGCCAGCACCCGACAGGGGCCCAATCAGCCCCAGCATTTT
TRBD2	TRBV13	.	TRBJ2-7	CASSVGLASSYEQYF	TGTGCCAGCAGCGTGGGACTAGCGAGTTCCTACGAGCAGTACTTC
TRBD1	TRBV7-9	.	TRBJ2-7	CASRNRDRVSF	TGTGCCAGCAGAAACCGGGACAGGGTTAGCTTC
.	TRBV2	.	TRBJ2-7	CASIPTGDSYEQYF	TGTGCCAGCATCCCAACGGGAGACTCCTACGAGCAGTACTTC
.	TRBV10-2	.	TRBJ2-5	CASSEPGLETQYF	TGCGCCAGCAGTGAGCCCGGTCTAGAGACCCAGTACTTC
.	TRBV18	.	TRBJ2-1	CASSPGDLGRTSSFF	TGTGCCAGCTCACCCGGAGATCTTGGCAGGACCTCTTCGTTCTTC
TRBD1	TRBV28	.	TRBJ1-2	CASEGQGPGYTF	TGTGCCAGCGAAGGACAGGGGCCTGGCTACACCTTC
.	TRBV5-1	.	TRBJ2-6	CASSSDTSGANVLTF	TGCGCCAGCAGCTCTGACACCTCTGGGGCCAACGTCCTGACTTTC
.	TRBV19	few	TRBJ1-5	CASSIASDQPQHF	TGTGCCAGTAGTATCGCCTCTGATCAGCCCCAGCATTTT
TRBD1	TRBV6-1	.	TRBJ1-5	CASSVTGVYSNQPQHF	TGTGCCAGCAGTGTGACAGGGGTCTATAGCAATCAGCCCCAGCATTTT
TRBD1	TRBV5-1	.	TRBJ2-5	CASSLGQGPGETQYF	TGCGCCAGCAGCTTGGGACAGGGTCCTGGGGAGACCCAGTACTTC
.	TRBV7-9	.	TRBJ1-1	CASSSGTLGEAFF	TGTGCCAGCAGTTCCGGGACATTGGGTGAAGCTTTCTTT
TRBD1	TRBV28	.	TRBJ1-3	CASRTGADSGNTIYF	TGTGCCAGCAGAACAGGGGCCGACTCTGGAAACACCATATATTTT
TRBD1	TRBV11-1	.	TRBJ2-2	CASSKNRGQNTGELFF	TGTGCCAGCAGCAAGAACAGGGGTCAAAACACCGGGGAGCTGTTTTTT
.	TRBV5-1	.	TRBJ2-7	CASSRRGVPYEQYF	TGCGCCAGCAGCAGGAGAGGGGTCCCCTACGAGCAGTACTTC
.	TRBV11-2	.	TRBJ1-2	CASSFSAPNYGYTF	TGTGCCAGCAGCTTCTCAGCTCCTAACTATGGCTACACCTTC
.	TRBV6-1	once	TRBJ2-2	CASLHGLYTGELFF	TGTGCCAGCCTTCACGGCCTGTACACCGGGGAGCTGTTTTTT